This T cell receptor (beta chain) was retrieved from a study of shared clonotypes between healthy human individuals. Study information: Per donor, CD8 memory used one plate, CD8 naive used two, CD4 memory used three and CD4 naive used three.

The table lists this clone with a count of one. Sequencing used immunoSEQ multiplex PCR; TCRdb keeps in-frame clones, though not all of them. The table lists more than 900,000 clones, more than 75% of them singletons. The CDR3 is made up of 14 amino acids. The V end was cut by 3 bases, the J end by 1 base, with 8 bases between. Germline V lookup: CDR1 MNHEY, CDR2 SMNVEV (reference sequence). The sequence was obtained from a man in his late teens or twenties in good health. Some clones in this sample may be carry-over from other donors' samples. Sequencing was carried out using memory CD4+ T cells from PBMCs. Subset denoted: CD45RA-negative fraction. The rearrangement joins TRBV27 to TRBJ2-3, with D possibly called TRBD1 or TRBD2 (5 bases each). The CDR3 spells CASSFGDGTDTQYF. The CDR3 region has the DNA TGTGCCAGCAGTTTCGGGGACGGCACAGATACGCAGTATTTT.